This TCR beta chain was captured by sequencing in a study of T cells in narcolepsy. Study context: Patients with NT1 or NT2 and healthy control donors were enrolled.

General observations from the study: Autoreactive HCRT-specific and TRIB2-specific clonotypes were marked in same-patient CSF-versus-blood CD4+ comparisons. Autoreactive clone sequences were missing from some blood memory CD4+ repertoires.

A word on this clone: What it binds is not known.

Produced via immunoSEQ multiplex PCR; TCRdb's table is partial and in-frame only. The sample contains tens of thousands of clones, under 85% of which appear only once. The CDR3 spans 16 residues. Germline lookup yields CDR1 SEHNR and CDR2 FQNEAQ (reference sequence). V trimming: 2 bases; J trimming: 5 bases; junction bases outside the gene matches: 6. The chain is built from TRBV7-9 and TRBJ2-2; TRBD2 aligns across 9 bases. Specimen: CD45RA- memory CD4+ T cells from PBMCs. This TCR derives from a human donor with narcolepsy. For the CDR3, the DNA is TGTGCCAGCAGCTTACCTAGCGGGGCGGGGACCGGGGAGCTGTTTTTT. Its translation is CASSLPSGAGTGELFF.